This is a list of T cell receptor beta chains from one sample in a study of blood T cells in healthy people across ages. A single record per CDR3 protein comes from TCRdb applying MiXCR to the 5' RACE reads. Among about 670,000 distinct CDR3 sequences listed, over 40% were seen once. Sequencing was done on a sample of blood. The receptors derive from an elderly woman in good health. Both conserved end residues are part of each CDR3. Fields, in order: D gene, clone size, V gene, J gene, CDR3 DNA, CDR3 protein. D genes are given only for firm matches. Clone sizes are given selectively: once, few, many, or a class where the clone is expanded.

d_call: NA; clone_size: many; v_call: TRBV4-2; j_call: TRBJ2-1; cdr3_nt: TGTGCCAGCAGCCAAGAAACAGGACTCGACAATGAGCAGTTCTTC; cdr3_aa: CASSQETGLDNEQFF
d_call: TRBD2; clone_size: NA; v_call: TRBV29-1; j_call: TRBJ2-7; cdr3_nt: TGCAGCGTATTTAAGCGGGAGGCATCCTACAATGAGCAGTACTTC; cdr3_aa: CSVFKREASYNEQYF
d_call: NA; clone_size: many; v_call: TRBV20-1; j_call: TRBJ2-5; cdr3_nt: TGCAGTGCTAGAGATCGAGTCAGGGGTGAGACCCAGTACTTC; cdr3_aa: CSARDRVRGETQYF
d_call: NA; clone_size: NA; v_call: TRBV2; j_call: TRBJ2-1; cdr3_nt: TGTGCCAGCATGGGCGGGGCTGGCTTGAGAAATGAGCAGTTCTTC; cdr3_aa: CASMGGAGLRNEQFF
d_call: NA; clone_size: many; v_call: TRBV20-1; j_call: TRBJ1-2; cdr3_nt: TGCAGTGCTAGAATGTCAACAGGGACTAGTCATGGCTACACCTTC; cdr3_aa: CSARMSTGTSHGYTF
d_call: NA; clone_size: few; v_call: TRBV6-5; j_call: TRBJ1-1; cdr3_nt: TGTGCCAGCAGTTACTCGAGGGGGATGAACACTGAAGCTTTCTTT; cdr3_aa: CASSYSRGMNTEAFF
d_call: TRBD2; clone_size: NA; v_call: TRBV30; j_call: TRBJ2-3; cdr3_nt: TGTGCCTGGAGTCTCTGGGGGGGTGGGATAAACACAGATACGCAGTATTTT; cdr3_aa: CAWSLWGGGINTDTQYF
d_call: TRBD1; clone_size: NA; v_call: TRBV4-1; j_call: TRBJ2-7; cdr3_nt: TGCGCCAGCAGCCAATTTCAAGGGGACAGGGGAAACGAGCAGTACTTC; cdr3_aa: CASSQFQGDRGNEQYF
d_call: TRBD2; clone_size: once; v_call: TRBV12-3/TRBV12-4; j_call: TRBJ2-5; cdr3_nt: TGTGCCAGCAGTTTATCCATCTGGGGGACCGAGGGAGGGGAGACCTATGTAGAGACCCAGTACTTC; cdr3_aa: CASSLSIWGTEGGETYVETQYF
d_call: NA; clone_size: NA; v_call: TRBV4-3; j_call: TRBJ2-3; cdr3_nt: TGCGCCAGCAGCCAAGATAAGTTGTCAGATACGCAGTATTTT; cdr3_aa: CASSQDKLSDTQYF
d_call: NA; clone_size: few; v_call: TRBV20-1; j_call: TRBJ2-1; cdr3_nt: TGCAGTGCTAGAGACGATGGCTACAATGAGCAGTTCTTC; cdr3_aa: CSARDDGYNEQFF
d_call: TRBD1; clone_size: NA; v_call: TRBV6-5; j_call: TRBJ1-2; cdr3_nt: TGTGCCAGCAGTTCGGGACAGGGGAACTCTCCCTATGGCTACACCTTC; cdr3_aa: CASSSGQGNSPYGYTF
d_call: NA; clone_size: few; v_call: TRBV12-3/TRBV12-4; j_call: TRBJ1-1; cdr3_nt: TGTGCCAGCAGTTCCTCATCCCCAGGGCTGAGGACTGAAGCTTTCTTT; cdr3_aa: CASSSSSPGLRTEAFF
d_call: TRBD2; clone_size: many; v_call: TRBV3-1; j_call: TRBJ2-1; cdr3_nt: TGTGCCAGCAGCCAAGTTCCCCGGGGCGGGGGGGCTCGGAATGAGCAGTTCTTC; cdr3_aa: CASSQVPRGGGARNEQFF
d_call: NA; clone_size: many; v_call: TRBV20-1; j_call: TRBJ2-1; cdr3_nt: TGCAGTGCTCCAAAAGTCCCCTTCTGGGGCAATGAGCAGTTCTTC; cdr3_aa: CSAPKVPFWGNEQFF
d_call: TRBD2; clone_size: NA; v_call: TRBV5-1; j_call: TRBJ2-7; cdr3_nt: TGCGCCAGCAGCTGGGGAAGCGGGAGGCCAGTCTACGAGCAGTACTTC; cdr3_aa: CASSWGSGRPVYEQYF
d_call: NA; clone_size: many; v_call: TRBV11-2; j_call: TRBJ1-2; cdr3_nt: TGTGCCAGCAGCTTAGATGACACTCCGGCTGGCTACACCTTC; cdr3_aa: CASSLDDTPAGYTF
d_call: NA; clone_size: NA; v_call: TRBV6-5; j_call: TRBJ2-1; cdr3_nt: TGTGCCAGCACCGCGAACTCCTACAATGAGCAGTTCTTC; cdr3_aa: CASTANSYNEQFF
d_call: NA; clone_size: NA; v_call: TRBV28; j_call: TRBJ2-7; cdr3_nt: TGTGCCAGCAGGGCGACAGGGAGGGACGAGCAGTACTTC; cdr3_aa: CASRATGRDEQYF
d_call: NA; clone_size: many; v_call: TRBV7-8; j_call: TRBJ1-2; cdr3_nt: TGTGCCAGCAGCTTAGTGGGAGGGGTTGATGGCTACACCTTC; cdr3_aa: CASSLVGGVDGYTF
d_call: TRBD1; clone_size: many; v_call: TRBV20-1; j_call: TRBJ1-2; cdr3_nt: TGCAGTGCCGGGCGGACAGGCGGCTACACCTTC; cdr3_aa: CSAGRTGGYTF
d_call: TRBD1; clone_size: few; v_call: TRBV29-1; j_call: TRBJ2-1; cdr3_nt: TGCAGCGTCCCCAACCCAGGGGGCTCCAAGTCCTACAATGAGCAGTTCTTC; cdr3_aa: CSVPNPGGSKSYNEQFF
d_call: NA; clone_size: NA; v_call: TRBV7-3; j_call: TRBJ2-1; cdr3_nt: TGTGCCAGCAGCGTCGGCGCCTCTGCTTACAATGAGCAGTTCTTC; cdr3_aa: CASSVGASAYNEQFF
d_call: TRBD2; clone_size: many; v_call: TRBV20-1; j_call: TRBJ2-1; cdr3_nt: TGCAGTGCTCGACTAGCGGGGGGGCCGAGTTACAATGAGCAGTTCTTC; cdr3_aa: CSARLAGGPSYNEQFF
d_call: TRBD2; clone_size: NA; v_call: TRBV10-3; j_call: TRBJ2-7; cdr3_nt: TGTGCCATCAGTGTGGGAAGGGAGGGCGAGCAGTACTTC; cdr3_aa: CAISVGREGEQYF
d_call: NA; clone_size: many; v_call: TRBV20-1; j_call: TRBJ2-7; cdr3_nt: TGCAGTGCTAGTAGGGGAGCGCAACTCTCCTACGAGCAGTACTTC; cdr3_aa: CSASRGAQLSYEQYF
d_call: NA; clone_size: NA; v_call: TRBV12-3/TRBV12-4; j_call: TRBJ1-2; cdr3_nt: TGTGCCAGCATGCAGGGTGTTGGCTACACCTTC; cdr3_aa: CASMQGVGYTF
d_call: TRBD2; clone_size: few; v_call: TRBV20-1; j_call: TRBJ2-3; cdr3_nt: TGCAGTGCTAGGCTACTAGCGGGAGAGTCAGATACGCAGTATTTT; cdr3_aa: CSARLLAGESDTQYF
d_call: NA; clone_size: NA; v_call: TRBV12-3/TRBV12-4; j_call: TRBJ1-2; cdr3_nt: TGTGCCAGCAGATCCCAGGGGTCTGGCTACACCTTC; cdr3_aa: CASRSQGSGYTF
d_call: TRBD2; clone_size: many; v_call: TRBV6-5; j_call: TRBJ2-1; cdr3_nt: TGTGCCAGCAGTTCACGAGCGGGAGGCAGGTCTCGACACAATGAGCAGTTCTTC; cdr3_aa: CASSSRAGGRSRHNEQFF
d_call: NA; clone_size: NA; v_call: TRBV20-1; j_call: TRBJ2-4; cdr3_nt: TGCAGTGCCTCCCCGGTTGTCCCCCTAGCCAAAAACATTCAGTACTTC; cdr3_aa: CSASPVVPLAKNIQYF
d_call: NA; clone_size: NA; v_call: TRBV6-6; j_call: TRBJ2-7; cdr3_nt: TGTGCCAGCAGTTTCCGGGACGGCAGGGGCTACGAGCAGTACTTC; cdr3_aa: CASSFRDGRGYEQYF
d_call: TRBD1; clone_size: many; v_call: TRBV7-9; j_call: TRBJ2-3; cdr3_nt: TGTGCCAGCAGCCCAGGGGGAAAATACACAGGGGATACGCAGTATTTT; cdr3_aa: CASSPGGKYTGDTQYF
d_call: TRBD1; clone_size: NA; v_call: TRBV12-3/TRBV12-4; j_call: TRBJ1-1; cdr3_nt: TGTGCCAGCAGTATCGACAGGGGGCGTACTGAAGCTTTCTTT; cdr3_aa: CASSIDRGRTEAFF
d_call: NA; clone_size: NA; v_call: TRBV20-1; j_call: TRBJ2-7; cdr3_nt: TGCAGTGCTAATAATCGTAGGACGACCACCTACGAGCAGTACTTC; cdr3_aa: CSANNRRTTTYEQYF
d_call: TRBD1; clone_size: NA; v_call: TRBV20-1; j_call: TRBJ2-5; cdr3_nt: TGCAGTGCTAGAGTTCGGACAGGCCAAGAGACCCAGTACTTC; cdr3_aa: CSARVRTGQETQYF
d_call: NA; clone_size: NA; v_call: TRBV7-2; j_call: TRBJ2-1; cdr3_nt: TGTGCCAGCAGCTGGTTGCCGGGGGCGACTTACAATGAGCAGTTCTTC; cdr3_aa: CASSWLPGATYNEQFF
d_call: NA; clone_size: NA; v_call: TRBV30; j_call: TRBJ2-5; cdr3_nt: TGTACCTGGGGGGGACAGTACTTGGAGACCCAGTACTTC; cdr3_aa: CTWGGQYLETQYF
d_call: TRBD1; clone_size: NA; v_call: TRBV4-1; j_call: TRBJ2-1; cdr3_nt: TGCGCCAGCAGCCAGGAACAACTACAGGGGGCTAAGCAGTTCTTC; cdr3_aa: CASSQEQLQGAKQFF
d_call: TRBD1; clone_size: NA; v_call: TRBV6-2/TRBV6-3; j_call: TRBJ1-2; cdr3_nt: TGTGCCAGCAGTCGTGTCACAGGGGGCGCTGGTGGCTACACCTTC; cdr3_aa: CASSRVTGGAGGYTF
d_call: NA; clone_size: many; v_call: TRBV5-1; j_call: TRBJ2-1; cdr3_nt: TGCGCCAGCAGCTTTCTGGGGAACCTCCCAGACCCTTACAATGAGCAGTTCTTC; cdr3_aa: CASSFLGNLPDPYNEQFF
d_call: NA; clone_size: NA; v_call: TRBV7-9; j_call: TRBJ2-2; cdr3_nt: TGTGCCCGCAGCTTAGAGGGACAAACCGGGGAGCTGTTTTTT; cdr3_aa: CARSLEGQTGELFF